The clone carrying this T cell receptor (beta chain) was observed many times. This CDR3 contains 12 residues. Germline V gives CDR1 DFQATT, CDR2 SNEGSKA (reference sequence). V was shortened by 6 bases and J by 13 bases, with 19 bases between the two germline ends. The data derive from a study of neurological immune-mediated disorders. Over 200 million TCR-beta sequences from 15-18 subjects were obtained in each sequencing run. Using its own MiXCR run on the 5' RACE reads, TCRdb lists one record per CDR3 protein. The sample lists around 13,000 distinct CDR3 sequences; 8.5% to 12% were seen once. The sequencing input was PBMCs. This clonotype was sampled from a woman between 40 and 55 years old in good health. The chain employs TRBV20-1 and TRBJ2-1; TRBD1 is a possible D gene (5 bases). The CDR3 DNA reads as TGCAGTGCCCCCGATCAGGTACAGGTCCAGTTCTTC. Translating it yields CSAPDQVQVQFF.